The T cell receptor beta chain described here comes from a study of cytomegalovirus exposure and HLA in healthy donors. Notes on the study in general: The study listed 150 to 200 cytomegalovirus-associated TCR beta chains.

Between the trimmed V and J ends, which lost 2 bases and 6 bases, there was a span of 13 bases. Germline lookup yields CDR1 GTSNPN and CDR2 SVGIG (reference sequence). This CDR3 contains 13 residues. Both 60 Vbeta primers and 13 Jbeta primers went into the PCR. Assay used: immunoSEQ multiplex PCR; TCRdb lists only in-frame clones, some missing. The sample gives 170,000 or so clones, approximately 80% of which show up once; around 3.1% is in the top ten. This clone has a handful of counts. Its antigen is still unknown. This chain uses TRBV30 with TRBJ1-1; no firm D call. The receptor's source is a woman between 50 and 59 years old in good health and CMV-seropositive. Sample: PBMCs. Here the CDR3 reads CAWSFSGKPEAFF. CDR3 sequence (DNA): TGTGCCTGGAGTTTCTCGGGGAAGCCTGAAGCTTTCTTT.